Below are 5 T cell receptor beta chains sequenced from a single sample in a study of blood T cell repertoires in COVID-19 (TCRdb year 2020). Library method: the immunoSEQ multiplex PCR assay. Drawn from immuneACCESS, this table holds only the in-frame rearrangements with V and J called that TCRdb kept. Clones are partly lost; checked studies trace under half to an unresolved V gene and leave the rest unexplained. Across this sample there are some 140,000 clones, with roughly 87% seen only once. 15% to 20% of the sample belongs to the ten largest clones. The source material was PBMCs or T cells enriched from blood (not recorded which). These receptors were obtained from a man younger than 45 who had recovered from COVID-19.

There are a few counts of this clone. The chain combines TRBV9 with TRBJ2-1; D is perhaps TRBD1 (6 bases). This CDR3 is 15 amino acids long. V shed 2 bases and J shed 1 base, with 10 bases lying between them. CDR1 and CDR2 from the germline V gene are SGDLS and YYNGEE. CDR3 bases: TGTGCCAGCAGCGTCGACGACAGGTCCTACAATGAGCAGTTCTTC. This codes for CASSVDDRSYNEQFF.

The gene calls are TRBV30 and TRBJ1-3, with D possibly matching TRBD1 (5 bases). The CDR3 runs 15 residues. Trimming removed 0 bases at V and 1 base at J, with 10 bases between. CDR1 and CDR2 (germline): GTSNPN, SVGIG (reference sequence). CDR3 coding DNA: TGTGCCTGGAGTGTACGCGGGGCATCTGGAAACACCATATATTTT. It yields the protein CAWSVRGASGNTIYF.

For this clone: One end of the junction does not line up with germline, which may come from a read error. The chain is built from TRBV7-7 and TRBJ2-5; D not certain. Germline values: CDR1 SSHAT, CDR2 FNYEAQ (reference sequence). The CDR3 has 15 residues. CDR3 in amino acids: CASSLKEWSAETQYF. The CDR3 DNA follows: TGTGCTAGCAGCTTAAAAGAATGGAGCGCGGAGACCCAGTACTTC.

The chain couples TRBV24-1 to TRBJ2-2; D is perhaps TRBD2 (5 bases). The CDR3 length is 13 residues. V shed 7 bases and J shed 2 bases, with 7 bases lying between them. The germline gives CDR1 KGHDR, CDR2 SFDVKD. CDR3 amino acids: CATRDSNTGELFF. CDR3 nucleotides: TGTGCCACCAGGGACTCAAACACCGGGGAGCTGTTTTTT.

The chain is built from TRBV12-3 or TRBV12-4 and TRBJ2-7; D uncertain. Between the trimmed V and J ends, which lost 1 base and 2 bases, there was a span of 6 bases. The CDR3 has 13 residues. CDR3 sequence: CASSLGQTYEQYV. The CDR3 bases are TGTGCCAGCAGTTTAGGGCAGACCTACGAGCAGTACGTC.